This T cell receptor beta chain was sequenced during a study of T cells in Graves' hyperthyroidism and ophthalmopathy. This clonotype was counted many times. The junction had 7 bases not matched to a gene; V was cut back by 7 bases and J by 6 bases. The CDR3 is 13 amino acids. CDR1 and CDR2 from the germline V gene are SQVTM and ANQGSEA. RNA transcripts gave rise to amplified TCR beta CDR3 regions. A first-round RT-PCR of the TCR CDR3 used the HTBI primer set. A single record per CDR3 protein comes from TCRdb applying MiXCR to the multiplex PCR reads. The repertoire holds approximately 270,000 distinct CDR3 sequences, with more than 14% as singletons. Sampled blood dates from first hyperthyroidism diagnosis, and it precedes any ophthalmopathy symptoms. The PBMCs were taken from around 9.1 ml of fresh peripheral blood.

Sequences were obtained from blood. The chain carries TRBV29-1 and TRBJ2-3, with 10 nucleotides matching TRBD1. The receptor comes from a woman between 40 and 55 years old with Graves' hyperthyroidism that later progressed to Graves' ophthalmopathy. CDR3 sequence: CSGRQGARDTQYF. The CDR3 coding sequence is TGCAGCGGACGACAGGGGGCCAGGGATACGCAGTATTTT.